This T cell receptor beta chain originates from a study of blood T cell repertoires in COVID-19. CDR1 is MDHEN, CDR2 SYDVKM, per germline. The germline V and J ends were trimmed by 6 bases and 1 base, with 16 bases remaining between them. This CDR3 contains 15 residues. Sequenced by immunoSEQ multiplex PCR; TCRdb stores in-frame clones only, minus some. Among under 250,000 clones listed, approximately 81% were seen once. The chain links TRBV28 to TRBJ2-7, with D tentatively TRBD1 (6 bases). Sequencing was done on a sample of peripheral blood. This sequence originates from a woman aged 60-75 years who had recovered from COVID-19. CDR3 sequence (DNA): TGTGCCAGCAGCCAACTGGGGGCAACGTCCTACGAGCAGTACTTC. Residues: CASSQLGATSYEQYF.